This T cell receptor (beta chain) was profiled in a study of T cell repertoires in cytomegalovirus infection. Study-level background: HLA-C-restricted CMV epitopes, recently identified, and well-studied HLA-B-restricted ones were used by the study. Public signatures in TCR beta pointed to CMV infection and matching HLA type.

A few counts support this clonotype. Antigen specificity is unknown. V was cut by 1 base and J by 2 bases, with 9 bases left in between. This CDR3 contains 14 residues. The germline gives CDR1 SGHAT, CDR2 FQNNGV. In TCRdb, the reads were re-called with MiXCR into one record per CDR3 protein. The repertoire holds around 140,000 distinct CDR3 sequences, with over 30% as singletons. The chain is built from TRBV11-2 and TRBJ2-7; a possible D gene is TRBD2 (5 bases). The input for sequencing was CD8+ T cells from cultured PBMCs, taken from culture after CMV antigen stimulation. The receptor comes from a human donor in good health (CMV status not recorded). Some clones in this sample may be carry-over from other donors' samples. The CDR3 region is CASSLGAVTYEQYF. CDR3 DNA: TGTGCCAGCAGCTTAGGAGCGGTCACCTACGAGCAGTACTTC.